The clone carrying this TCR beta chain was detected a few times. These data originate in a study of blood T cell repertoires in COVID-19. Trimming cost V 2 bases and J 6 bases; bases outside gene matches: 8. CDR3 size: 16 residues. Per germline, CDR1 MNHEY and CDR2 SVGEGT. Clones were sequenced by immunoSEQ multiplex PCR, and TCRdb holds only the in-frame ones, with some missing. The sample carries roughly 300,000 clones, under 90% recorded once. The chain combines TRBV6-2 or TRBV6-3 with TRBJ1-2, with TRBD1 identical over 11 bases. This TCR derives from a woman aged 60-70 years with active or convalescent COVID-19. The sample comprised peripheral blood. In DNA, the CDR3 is TGTGCCAGCAGTTACGGGAGGACAGGGGGCGCGCATGGCTACACCTTC. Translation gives CASSYGRTGGAHGYTF.